The T cell receptor beta chain described here comes from a study of neoadjuvant anti-PD-1 for oral cavity cancer. Study in general: Patients mostly received three to four biweekly nivolumab doses at 3 mg/kg before surgery. Non-progressing patients received a fourth nivolumab dose near day 43, then surgery on days 50-56.

Patients had newly diagnosed, untreated stage II-IVA oral cavity squamous cell carcinoma. The germline V gene has CDR1 SNHLY and CDR2 FYNNEI. V lost 6 bases and J lost 1; bases outside the gene matches: 5. The CDR3 length is 14 residues. Most PBMC samples had approximately 500 ng input DNA in six replicates. TCRdb's table, derived via immunoSEQ multiplex PCR, lists solely in-frame clones and lacks some. Here the sample spans tens of thousands of clones, around four fifths being singletons. The chain recombines TRBV2 with TRBJ1-2; 7 bases fit TRBD1. The sequence derives from a person aged 40 to 85 with oral cavity squamous cell carcinoma. The source was PBMCs, collected before nivolumab (anti-PD-1) treatment. This CDR3 is CASSDRQGNYGYTF. The CDR3 region has the DNA TGTGCCAGCAGCGACCGACAGGGTAACTATGGCTACACCTTC.